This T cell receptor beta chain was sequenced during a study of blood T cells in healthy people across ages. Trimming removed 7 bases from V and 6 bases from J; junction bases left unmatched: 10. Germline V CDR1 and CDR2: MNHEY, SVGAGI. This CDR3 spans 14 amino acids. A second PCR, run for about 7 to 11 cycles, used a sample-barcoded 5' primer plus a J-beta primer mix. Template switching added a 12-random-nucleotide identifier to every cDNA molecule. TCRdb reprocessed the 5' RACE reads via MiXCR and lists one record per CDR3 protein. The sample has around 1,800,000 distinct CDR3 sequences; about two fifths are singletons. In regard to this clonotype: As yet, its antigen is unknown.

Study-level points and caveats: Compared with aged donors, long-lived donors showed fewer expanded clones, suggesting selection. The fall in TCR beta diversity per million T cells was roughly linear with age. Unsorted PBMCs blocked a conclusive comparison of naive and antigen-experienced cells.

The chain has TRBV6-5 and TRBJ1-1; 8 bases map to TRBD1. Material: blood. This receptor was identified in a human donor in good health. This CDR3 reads CASTWGGQGAEAFF. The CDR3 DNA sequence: TGTGCCAGCACCTGGGGCGGACAGGGCGCTGAAGCTTTCTTT.